The 12 T cell receptor beta chains presented below share a single source sample, sequenced in a study of cytomegalovirus exposure and HLA in healthy donors. PCR used 60 Vbeta primers and 13 Jbeta primers. Clones were sequenced by immunoSEQ multiplex PCR, and TCRdb holds only the in-frame ones, with some missing. The repertoire holds some 160,000 clones, with around 80% as singletons. Sequencing was performed on PBMCs. Receptor source: a male donor in good health and CMV-seronegative.

The chain couples TRBV19 to TRBJ2-4; a possible D gene is TRBD1 (5 bases). CDR1 is LNHDA, CDR2 SQIVND, per germline (reference sequence). The CDR3 runs to 14 residues. The V and J ends lost 1 base and 8 bases respectively, with 12 bases between them. The CDR3 here is CASSIGGGRDIQYF. For the CDR3, the DNA is TGTGCCAGTAGTATAGGGGGCGGCCGGGACATTCAGTACTTC. Looking up the rest from reference TRBV19 and TRBJ2-4 gives the full variable domain: DGGITQSPKYLFRKEGQNVTLSCEQNLNHDAMYWYRQDPGQGLRLIYYSQIVNDFQKGDIAEGYSVSREKKESFPLTVTSAQKNPTAFYLCASSIGGGRDIQYFGAGTRLSVL.

The chain carries TRBV5-1 and TRBJ2-7; the match to TRBD2 covers 7 bases. This CDR3 comprises 15 residues. The germline V gene has CDR1 SGHRS and CDR2 YFSETQ. Losses at the gene ends were 2 bases for V and 5 bases for J; bases not matched to a gene: 10. CDR3: CASSLTSDPRDEQYF. CDR3 bases: TGCGCCAGCAGCTTAACTAGCGACCCACGGGACGAGCAGTACTTC.

The V call is TRBV11-2, the J call TRBJ1-1; unclear D gene. Trimming took 4 bases from V and 1 from J, leaving 7 bases between them. Germline lookup yields CDR1 SGHAT and CDR2 FQNNGV. The CDR3 extends over 13 amino acids. CDR3 sequence reads: CASSSLRNTEAFF. The CDR3 bases are TGTGCCAGCAGCTCCCTAAGGAACACTGAAGCTTTCTTT.

The chain combines TRBV7-2 with TRBJ2-3, with D hard to call. The germline V and J ends were trimmed by 5 bases and 3 bases, with 12 bases remaining between them. The CDR3 totals 14 residues. Germline V gene sequence: CDR1 SGHTA, CDR2 FQGNSA. The CDR3 DNA reads TGTGCCAGCAGCCCCCCCGTGCTAACAGATACGCAGTATTTT. Protein: CASSPPVLTDTQYF.

J is TRBJ1-3 and V is TRBV5-1; 7 bases are a match to TRBD1. Germline CDR1 SGHRS, CDR2 YFSETQ. After removal of 0 bases from V and 2 bases from J, the junction contained 2 bases not matched to a gene. The CDR3 extends over 15 amino acids. Here the CDR3 reads CASSLAGGPGNTIYF. CDR3 coding DNA: TGCGCCAGCAGCTTGGCAGGGGGGCCTGGAAACACCATATATTTT.

The rearrangement uses TRBV19 and TRBJ2-5; tentatively, D is TRBD1 (5 bases). The CDR3 extends over 15 amino acids. With 3 bases removed from V and 2 bases from J, the gap between germline ends came to 13 bases. CDR1 and CDR2 from the germline V gene are LNHDA and SQIVND (reference sequence). The CDR3 DNA reads TGTGCCAGTAGTATTAGGACACCGCCACAAGAGACCCAGTACTTC. This encodes CASSIRTPPQETQYF.

The chain employs TRBV18 and TRBJ1-2; TRBD1 aligns across 8 bases. Germline V gene data show CDR1 as KGHSH and CDR2 as LQKENI. The CDR3 runs 14 residues. After removal of 2 bases from V and 4 bases from J, the junction contained 3 bases not matched to a gene. For the CDR3, the DNA is TGTGCCAGCTCACCAGGACAGGGAGGCTATGGCTACACCTTC. It is translated as CASSPGQGGYGYTF.

This clone was detected a few times. This chain uses TRBV4-2 with TRBJ2-4, with TRBD2 as a possible D gene (7 bases). This CDR3 is built from 15 residues. Trimming cost V 4 bases and J 8 bases, with 18 bases left between them. Germline lookup yields CDR1 LGHNA and CDR2 YNFKEQ. In nucleotides, the CDR3 is TGTGCCAGCAGCCGGGGGGGGGCCCCTCGCGACATTCAGTACTTC. Translated: CASSRGGAPRDIQYF.

The chain joins TRBV4-3 to TRBJ2-7; TRBD1 matches 7 bases. CDR3 length: 15 amino acids. Looked up from germline, CDR1 is LGHNA and CDR2 is YSLEER. With 3 bases clipped from V and 5 bases from J, the junction kept 10 bases outside the gene matches. CDR3: CASSQDRDRAHEQYF. The CDR3 DNA sequence: TGCGCCAGCAGCCAGGACCGAGACAGGGCGCACGAGCAGTACTTC.

The chain uses TRBV28 and TRBJ1-5, with 9 bases identical to TRBD1. Germline V gene data show CDR1 as MDHEN and CDR2 as SYDVKM. After removal of 6 bases from V and 6 bases from J, the junction contained 9 bases not matched to a gene. CDR3 length: 15 amino acids. The CDR3 sequence: CASSSTQGAAQPQHF. The CDR3 region has the DNA TGTGCCAGCAGCTCGACACAGGGGGCGGCTCAGCCCCAGCATTTT.

This clone was counted a few times. V usage is TRBV19 and J usage is TRBJ2-6, with D possibly matching TRBD2 (6 bases). CDR3 length: 15 amino acids. Germline V lookup: CDR1 LNHDA, CDR2 SQIVND (reference sequence). V gave up 3 bases and J gave up 1 base, with 7 bases separating them. The chain's CDR3 is CASSIGTSGANVLTF. The CDR3 region has the DNA TGTGCCAGTAGTATCGGGACTTCTGGGGCCAACGTCCTGACTTTC.

This chain links TRBV6-4 with TRBJ1-5, with 12 bases lining up with TRBD1. The CDR3 sequence is 21 residues long. The J segment lost 0 bases and the V segment lost 1 base, leaving 13 bases of the junction unmatched. Germline V gives CDR1 MRHNA, CDR2 SNTAGT. This CDR3 reads CASSDLRIGTGGRCSNQPQHF. In DNA, the CDR3 is TGTGCCAGCAGTGACTTACGGATAGGGACAGGGGGCAGGTGTAGCAATCAGCCCCAGCATTTT.